This T cell receptor beta chain appears in the sequencing data of a study of T cells in Graves' hyperthyroidism and ophthalmopathy. Study-wide context: Sampling of peripheral blood happened at initial diagnosis, prior to any treatment.

The cohort's ophthalmopathy patients, a group with duration under 3 months, had a Clinical Activity Score of at least 3 and a NOSPECS grade of at least 4. V shed 4 bases and J shed 0 bases, with 6 bases lying between them. CDR3 length equals 12 residues. CDR1 and CDR2 from the germline V gene are SQVTM and ANQGSEA. Amplification of TCR beta CDR3 regions was performed using RNA transcripts as template. The HTBI primer set served for first-round RT-PCR of the TCR CDR3. TCRdb reanalysed the multiplex PCR reads using MiXCR and keeps one entry per CDR3 protein. Of about 600,000 distinct CDR3 sequences in the sample, about a sixth were seen once.

The chain has TRBV29-1 and TRBJ1-1; D unresolved. Specimen: blood. The sequence was obtained from a woman aged 40 to 55 with Graves' ophthalmopathy. CDR3 nucleotides: TGCAGCGTTGTATTAATGAACACTGAAGCTTTCTTT. Protein sequence: CSVVLMNTEAFF.